The rows below give T cell receptor beta chains drawn from one sample of a study of OX40 agonist ivuxolimab in advanced cancers. Assay: immunoSEQ multiplex PCR; the TCRdb copy retains only in-frame clones and omits some. Here the sample spans over 50,000 clones, around 88% being singletons. This specimen consisted of CD4+ or CD8+ T cells sorted from blood, obtained in a trial of the OX40 agonist ivuxolimab. The receptors were gathered from an adult with an advanced solid tumor such as melanoma, head and neck, liver or kidney cancer. The CDR3 runs from the conserved cysteine through the conserved F or W. A D gene is named only where the DNA matches it firmly. Size tells how often a clone was seen (once, few, many) or the class of an expanded clone, and some rows leave it out.

abundance	d_gene	j_gene	v_gene	CDR3nt	CDR3aa
.	.	TRBJ2-2	TRBV7-3	TGTGCCAGCGTTGCGGGGACCGGGGAGCTGTTTTTT	CASVAGTGELFF
once	.	TRBJ2-7	TRBV18	TGTGCCAGCTCACCGCAAAGCTCCTACGAGCAGTACTTC	CASSPQSSYEQYF
.	TRBD1	TRBJ2-5	TRBV12-5	TGTGCTAGTGGTTTCTGGGACAGGGAAGAGACCCAGTACTTC	CASGFWDREETQYF
.	TRBD1	TRBJ1-2	TRBV9	TGTGCCAGCAGCCTCCCCGGGACAGGGGGAGAGAGCTACACCTTC	CASSLPGTGGESYTF
.	.	TRBJ2-7	TRBV11-2	TGTGCCAGCAGCTTGGGGACCGGGTACGAGCAGTACTTC	CASSLGTGYEQYF
.	.	TRBJ2-3	TRBV5-1	TGCGCCAGCAGCTCAGGATACTCTAGCACAGATACGCAGTATTTT	CASSSGYSSTDTQYF
.	.	TRBJ2-3	TRBV4-3	TGCGCCAGCAGCCGGGGGCGGGGAGAAGTTGTCACAGATACGCAGTATTTT	CASSRGRGEVVTDTQYF
once	.	TRBJ2-2	TRBV28	TGTGCCAGCAGTGGACCCGGGCAGGTCGACGGGGAGCTGTTTTTT	CASSGPGQVDGELFF
.	TRBD1	TRBJ2-7	TRBV5-4	TGTGCCAGCAGCCGGACAGGGATTTACGAGCAGTACTTC	CASSRTGIYEQYF
.	.	TRBJ2-3	TRBV28	TGTGCCAGCACCCAACCCCGACCGAACAGGGCAGATACGCAGTATTTT	CASTQPRPNRADTQYF
.	.	TRBJ1-1	TRBV5-6	TGTGCCAGCAGCTTGGACGGATACACTGAAGCTTTCTTT	CASSLDGYTEAFF
.	TRBD1	TRBJ2-5	TRBV6-5	TGTGCCAGCACCGGGACAGAGAGAGAGACCCAGTACTTC	CASTGTERETQYF
.	.	TRBJ2-1	TRBV7-6	TGTGCCAGCAGCCCAGAGGTGGGGCGCTCCTACAATGAGCAGTTCTTC	CASSPEVGRSYNEQFF
.	TRBD2	TRBJ2-7	TRBV5-6	TGTGCCAGCAGCACCGGACTAGCGATCCTCTACGAGCAGTACTTC	CASSTGLAILYEQYF
.	.	TRBJ1-4	TRBV7-9	TGTGCCAGCAGCTTAGTCCATGAGGAAAAACTGTTTTTT	CASSLVHEEKLFF
once	TRBD1	TRBJ2-1	TRBV4-3	TGCGCCAGCAGCCAAGTGGGACAGAGCTACAATGAGCAGTTCTTC	CASSQVGQSYNEQFF
once	.	TRBJ2-3	TRBV27	TGTGCCAGCAGTTTGGGGGGCACGCCGCCCTCGCAGTATTTT	CASSLGGTPPSQYF